These 10 T cell receptor beta chains came from one sample sequenced in a study of somatic mutations in cytotoxic T cells in rheumatoid arthritis. The data were produced by immunoSEQ multiplex PCR, yet TCRdb's version contains in-frame clones alone and is incomplete. Among roughly 20,000 clones listed, about 70% were seen once. The sequenced material came from CD8+ T cells sorted from blood. These receptors were obtained from a woman aged 55 to 70 in good health.

The CDR3, as DNA: TGTGCCAGCGGGACAGGGGCGTCCTACAATGAGCAGTTCTTC. Its protein product is CASGTGASYNEQFF. The V and J genes are TRBV5-6 and TRBJ2-1, with 10 bases lining up with TRBD1. Trimming at V came to 7 bases and at J to 1 base, leaving 2 bases not matched to a gene. The CDR3 spans 14 residues. The V gene's germline CDR1 is SGHDT and CDR2 YYEEEE.

The chain is built from TRBV6-5 and TRBJ2-1; 7 bases align to TRBD1. CDR3 size: 15 residues. Germline trimming cut 9 bases from V and 0 bases from J; bases unmatched to any gene: 8. The germline CDR1 and CDR2 sequences are MNHEY and SVGAGI. The CDR3 here is CASSQGPSSYNEQFF. The CDR3 coding sequence is TGTGCCAGTTCACAGGGGCCGAGCTCCTACAATGAGCAGTTCTTC.

This clone was detected a few times. The rearrangement joins TRBV4-1 to TRBJ1-1, with no clear D. Germline V gene sequence: CDR1 MGHRA, CDR2 YSYEKL. V was cut by 0 bases and J by 4 bases, with 9 bases left in between. The CDR3 totals 14 residues. The CDR3 coding sequence is TGCGCCAGCAGCCAAGAGGGAGGGCGCACTGAAGCTTTCTTT. It encodes CASSQEGGRTEAFF.

The table lists this clone with a count of one. This chain links TRBV27 with TRBJ1-1, with D possibly being TRBD1 (5 bases). V was pared by 5 bases and J by 0 bases, with 25 bases between. This CDR3 spans 19 amino acids. CDR1 and CDR2 from the germline V gene are MNHEY and SMNVEV (reference sequence). CDR3: CASSPPISGFRTMNTEAFF. CDR3 bases: TGTGCCAGCAGTCCCCCAATTTCAGGGTTCCGGACTATGAACACTGAAGCTTTCTTT.

There are a few counts of this clone. The chain joins TRBV11-2 to TRBJ1-1; D gene uncertain. CDR1 SGHAT and CDR2 FQNNGV come from the germline V gene. The CDR3 length is 11 residues. Trimming stripped 1 base from V and 9 bases from J, with 6 bases between. The CDR3 loop is CASSLGTQAFF. The DNA of the CDR3 is TGTGCCAGCAGCTTAGGGACTCAAGCTTTCTTT. Full variable domain (rest looked up from reference TRBV11-2 and TRBJ1-1): EAGVAQSPRYKIIEKRQSVAFWCNPISGHATLYWYQQILGQGPKLLIQFQNNGVVDDSQLPKDRFSAERLKGVDSTLKIQPAKLEDSAVYLCASSLGTQAFFGQGTRLTVV.

This chain joins TRBV15 and TRBJ2-7; D ambiguous. CDR3 length: 15 amino acids. Germline values: CDR1 LNHNV, CDR2 YYDKDF (reference sequence). The V end lost 0 bases, the J end lost 2 bases, and 11 bases lay between the germline ends. CDR3 sequence (DNA): TGTGCCACCAGCAGAGATGGTCCAACCCCCTACGAGCAGTACTTC. Its translation: CATSRDGPTPYEQYF. Looking up the rest from reference TRBV15 and TRBJ2-7 gives the full variable domain: DAMVIQNPRYQVTQFGKPVTLSCSQTLNHNVMYWYQQKSSQAPKLLFHYYDKDFNNEADTPDNFQSRRPNTSFCFLDIRSPGLGDTAMYLCATSRDGPTPYEQYFGPGTRLTVT.

This chain joins TRBV12-5 and TRBJ2-1; TRBD2 matches at 12 bases. Trimming removed 5 bases from V and 7 bases from J; junction bases left unmatched: 9. Germline V gives CDR1 LGHNT, CDR2 FRNRAP. CDR3 length equals 16 residues. The CDR3, as DNA: TGTGCTAGTGGTCCGGTACTAGCGGGAGGTCGAAATGAGCAGTTCTTC. This codes for CASGPVLAGGRNEQFF. The entire variable domain, with the rest obtained from reference TRBV12-5 and TRBJ2-1, is as follows: DARVTQTPRHKVTEMGQEVTMRCQPILGHNTVFWYRQTMMQGLELLAYFRNRAPLDDSGMPKDRFSAEMPDATLATLKIQPSEPRDSAVYFCASGPVLAGGRNEQFFGPGTRLTVL.

The chain is built from TRBV6-1 and TRBJ1-1, with 12 bases aligning to TRBD1. The ends lost 3 bases at V and 6 bases at J; junction bases unmatched: 2. This CDR3 region has 14 residues. Germline CDR1 and CDR2: MNHNS and SASEGT. CDR3 amino acids: CASSEGQGASEAFF. CDR3 sequence (DNA): TGTGCCAGCAGTGAGGGACAGGGGGCATCTGAAGCTTTCTTT.

The CDR3 protein is CASSARQGMLYF. Written as DNA, the CDR3 is TGTGCCAGCAGCGCCCGACAGGGAATGCTGTACTTC. V usage is TRBV9 and J usage is TRBJ2-7, with 7 positions matching TRBD1. The trim removed 3 bases at V and 12 bases at J, leaving 9 bases unmatched. Germline V gene sequence: CDR1 SGDLS, CDR2 YYNGEE. The CDR3 spans 12 residues.

CDR3 DNA sequence: TGTGCCAGCAGCGTTTCGGACGGGGAGCAGTACTTC. Amino acids: CASSVSDGEQYF. The chain uses TRBV9 and TRBJ2-7; D is uncertain. Trimming shortened V by 2 bases and J by 7 bases, and 10 bases separated the two germline ends. CDR1 is SGDLS and CDR2 is YYNGEE in the germline V gene. This CDR3 has 12 residues.